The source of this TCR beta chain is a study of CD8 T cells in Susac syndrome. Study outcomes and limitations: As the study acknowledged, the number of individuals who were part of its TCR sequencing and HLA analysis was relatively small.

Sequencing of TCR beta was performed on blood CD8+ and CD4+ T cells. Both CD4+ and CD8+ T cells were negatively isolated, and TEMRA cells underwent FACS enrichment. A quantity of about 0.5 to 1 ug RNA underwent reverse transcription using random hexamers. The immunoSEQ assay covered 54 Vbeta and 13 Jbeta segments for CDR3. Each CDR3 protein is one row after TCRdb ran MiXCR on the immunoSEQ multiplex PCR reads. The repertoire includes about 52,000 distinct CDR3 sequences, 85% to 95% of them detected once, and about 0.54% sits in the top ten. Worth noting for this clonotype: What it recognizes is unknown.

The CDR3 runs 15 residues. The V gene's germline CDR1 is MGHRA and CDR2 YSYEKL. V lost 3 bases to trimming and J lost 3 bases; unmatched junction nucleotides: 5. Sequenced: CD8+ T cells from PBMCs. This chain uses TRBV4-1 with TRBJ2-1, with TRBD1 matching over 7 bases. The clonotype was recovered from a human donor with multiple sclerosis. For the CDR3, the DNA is TGCGCCAGCAGCCAGGCCCAGGGGGTCTACAATGAGCAGTTCTTC. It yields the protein CASSQAQGVYNEQFF.